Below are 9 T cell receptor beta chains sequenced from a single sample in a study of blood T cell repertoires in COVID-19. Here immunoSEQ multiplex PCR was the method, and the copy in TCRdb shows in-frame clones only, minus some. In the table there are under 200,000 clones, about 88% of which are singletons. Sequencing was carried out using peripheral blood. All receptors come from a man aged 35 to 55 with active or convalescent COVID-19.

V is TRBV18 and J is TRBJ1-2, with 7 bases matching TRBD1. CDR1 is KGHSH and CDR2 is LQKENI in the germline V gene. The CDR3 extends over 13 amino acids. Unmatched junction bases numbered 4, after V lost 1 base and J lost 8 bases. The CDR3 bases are TGTGCCAGCTCACCACTGACAGGGACCGGCTACACCTTC. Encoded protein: CASSPLTGTGYTF.

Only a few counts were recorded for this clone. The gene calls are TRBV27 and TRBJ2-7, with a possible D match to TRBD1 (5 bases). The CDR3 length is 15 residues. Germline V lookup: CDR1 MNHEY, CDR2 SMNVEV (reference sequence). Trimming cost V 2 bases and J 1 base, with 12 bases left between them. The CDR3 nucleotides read TGTGCCAGCAGTTTAGGGGCTCGTCGGTCCTACGAGCAGTACTTC. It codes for CASSLGARRSYEQYF.

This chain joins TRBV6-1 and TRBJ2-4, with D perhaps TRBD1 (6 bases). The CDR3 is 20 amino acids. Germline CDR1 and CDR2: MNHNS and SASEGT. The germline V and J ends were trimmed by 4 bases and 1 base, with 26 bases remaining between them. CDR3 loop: CASSVSSGTYPPGAKNIQYF. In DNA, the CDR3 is TGTGCCAGCAGTGTTTCTTCTGGGACATACCCTCCAGGGGCCAAAAACATTCAGTACTTC.

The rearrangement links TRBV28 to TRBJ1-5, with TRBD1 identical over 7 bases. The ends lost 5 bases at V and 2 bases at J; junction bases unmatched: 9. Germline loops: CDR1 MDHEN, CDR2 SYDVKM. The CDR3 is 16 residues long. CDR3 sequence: CASSLPRGLGNQPQHF. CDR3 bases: TGTGCCAGCAGTCTACCAAGGGGGCTCGGCAATCAGCCCCAGCATTTT.

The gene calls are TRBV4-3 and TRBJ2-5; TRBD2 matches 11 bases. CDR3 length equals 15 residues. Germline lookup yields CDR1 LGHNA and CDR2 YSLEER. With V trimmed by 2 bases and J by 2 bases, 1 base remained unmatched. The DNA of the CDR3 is TGCGCCAGCAGCCAATCTAGCGGGGGGCAAGAGACCCAGTACTTC. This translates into CASSQSSGGQETQYF.

The CDR3 is CASSTGQPLRYTF. The CDR3 coding sequence is TGTGCCAGCAGCACGGGACAGCCCTTGCGCTACACCTTC. The chain couples TRBV5-6 to TRBJ1-2; 7 bases are shared with TRBD1. V gave up 4 bases and J gave up 9 bases; unmatched junction bases: 9. Germline CDR1 reads SGHDT; CDR2 reads YYEEEE. CDR3 length equals 13 residues.

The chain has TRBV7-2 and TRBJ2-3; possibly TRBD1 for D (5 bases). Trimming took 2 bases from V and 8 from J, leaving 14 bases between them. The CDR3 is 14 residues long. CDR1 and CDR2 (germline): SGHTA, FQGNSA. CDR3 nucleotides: TGTGCCAGCAGCTTACTTGGGGCTAGTGGTACGCAGTATTTT. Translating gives CASSLLGASGTQYF.

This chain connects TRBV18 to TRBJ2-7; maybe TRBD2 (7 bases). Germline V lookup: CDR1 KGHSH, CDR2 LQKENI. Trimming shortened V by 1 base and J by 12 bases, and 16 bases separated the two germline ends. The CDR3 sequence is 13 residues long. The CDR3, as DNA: TGTGCCAGCTCACCACGAGAGGGGGAGGGAATGTACTTC. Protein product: CASSPREGEGMYF. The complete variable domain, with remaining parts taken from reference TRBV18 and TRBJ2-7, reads NAGVMQNPRHLVRRRGQEARLRCSPMKGHSHVYWYRQLPEEGLKFMVYLQKENIIDESGMPKERFSAEFPKEGPSILRIQQVVRGDSAAYFCASSPREGEGMYFGPGTRLTVT.

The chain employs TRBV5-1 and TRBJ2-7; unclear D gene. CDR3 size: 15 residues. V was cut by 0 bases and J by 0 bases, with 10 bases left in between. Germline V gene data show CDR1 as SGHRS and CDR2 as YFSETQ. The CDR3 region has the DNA TGCGCCAGCAGCTTGGTAGAGAGAAGCTCCTACGAGCAGTACTTC. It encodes CASSLVERSSYEQYF.